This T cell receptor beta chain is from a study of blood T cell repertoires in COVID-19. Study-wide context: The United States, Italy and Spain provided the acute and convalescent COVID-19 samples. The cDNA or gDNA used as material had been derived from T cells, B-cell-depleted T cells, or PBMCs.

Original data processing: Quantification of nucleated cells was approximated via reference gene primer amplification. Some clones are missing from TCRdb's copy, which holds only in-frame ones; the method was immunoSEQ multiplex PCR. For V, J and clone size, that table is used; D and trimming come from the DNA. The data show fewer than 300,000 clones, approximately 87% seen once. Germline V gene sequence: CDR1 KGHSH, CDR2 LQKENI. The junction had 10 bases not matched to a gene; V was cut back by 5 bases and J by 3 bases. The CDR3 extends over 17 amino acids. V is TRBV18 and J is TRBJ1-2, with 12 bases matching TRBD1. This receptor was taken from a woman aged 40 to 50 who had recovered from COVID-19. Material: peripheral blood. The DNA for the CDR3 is TGTGCCAGCTCAACGGGACAGGGGGCTTCTTTGGACTATGGCTACACCTTC. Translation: CASSTGQGASLDYGYTF.